This entry concerns a single T cell receptor (beta chain). CDR3 length: 14 residues. V lost 4 bases to trimming and J lost 6 bases; unmatched junction nucleotides: 4. Germline V gives CDR1 LGHDT, CDR2 YNNKEL (reference sequence). In the original processing: The assay estimated nucleated cells by amplifying reference gene primers. Clones were sequenced by immunoSEQ multiplex PCR, and TCRdb holds only the in-frame ones, with some missing. Clone size and the V and J calls come from that table; the DNA yielded D and trimming. Altogether 200,000 to 250,000 clones are present, more than 70% being singletons, with the ten largest covering approximately 13%. The data stem from a study of blood T cell repertoires in COVID-19. Study context: Italy, Spain and the United States were the sources of the convalescent and acute COVID-19 samples.

The J gene is TRBJ2-2, the V gene TRBV3-1 (or the pseudogene TRBV3-2); 8 positions match TRBD2. Sequencing was carried out using peripheral blood. The TCR sequence derives from a man at least 80 years old with acute or convalescent COVID-19. The CDR3 DNA reads TGTGCCAGCAGCCGAGCGGGAGCTCCCGGGGAGCTGTTTTTT. Protein: CASSRAGAPGELFF.